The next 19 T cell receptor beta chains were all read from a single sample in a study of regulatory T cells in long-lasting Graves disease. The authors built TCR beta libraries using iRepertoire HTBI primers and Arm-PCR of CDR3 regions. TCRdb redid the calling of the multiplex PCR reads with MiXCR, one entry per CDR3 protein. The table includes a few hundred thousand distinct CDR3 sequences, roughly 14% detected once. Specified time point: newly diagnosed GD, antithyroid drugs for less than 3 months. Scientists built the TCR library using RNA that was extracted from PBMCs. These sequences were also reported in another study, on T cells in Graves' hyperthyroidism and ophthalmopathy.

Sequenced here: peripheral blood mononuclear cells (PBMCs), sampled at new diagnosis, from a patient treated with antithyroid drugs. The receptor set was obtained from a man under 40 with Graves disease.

CDR3 in DNA: TGTGCCAGCAGCGAGGGAGGGCCCACAGATACGCAGTATTTT. Its translation: CASSEGGPTDTQYF. The chain has TRBV5-4 and TRBJ2-3, with 7 bases fitting TRBD2. After removal of 4 bases from V and 2 bases from J, the junction contained 4 bases not matched to a gene. The CDR3 runs 14 residues. Per germline, CDR1 SGHNT and CDR2 YYREEE (reference sequence).

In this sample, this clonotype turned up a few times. CDR3 DNA: TGCGCCAGCAGGGGGACCCGGGAGCGTAACTACAATGAGCAGTTCTTC. It is translated as CASRGTRERNYNEQFF. The gene calls are TRBV5-1 and TRBJ2-1; the D gene is possibly TRBD2 (6 bases). V was clipped by 5 bases and J by 3 bases, with 18 bases between them. Germline CDR1 and CDR2: SGHRS and YFSETQ. The CDR3 has 16 residues.

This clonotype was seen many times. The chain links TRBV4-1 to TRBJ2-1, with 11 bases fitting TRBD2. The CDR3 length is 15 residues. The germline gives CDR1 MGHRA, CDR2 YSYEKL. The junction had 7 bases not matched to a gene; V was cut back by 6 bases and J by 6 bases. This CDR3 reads CASRLSGRGLNEQFF. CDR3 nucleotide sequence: TGCGCCAGCAGACTTAGCGGGAGGGGACTCAATGAGCAGTTCTTC.

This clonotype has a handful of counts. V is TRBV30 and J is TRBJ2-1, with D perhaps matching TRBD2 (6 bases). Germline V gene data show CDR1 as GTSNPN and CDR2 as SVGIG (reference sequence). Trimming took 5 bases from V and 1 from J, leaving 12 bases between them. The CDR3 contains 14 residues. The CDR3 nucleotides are TGTGCCTGGCTTGGGGACTCGTCCTACAATGAGCAGTTCTTC. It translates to CAWLGDSSYNEQFF.

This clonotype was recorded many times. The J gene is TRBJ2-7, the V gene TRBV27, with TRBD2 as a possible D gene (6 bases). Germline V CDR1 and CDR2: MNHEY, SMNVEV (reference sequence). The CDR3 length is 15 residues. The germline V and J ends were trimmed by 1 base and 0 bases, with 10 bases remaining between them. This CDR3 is CASSLYRGSSYEQYF. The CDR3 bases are TGTGCCAGCAGTTTATATCGGGGGAGCTCCTACGAGCAGTACTTC.

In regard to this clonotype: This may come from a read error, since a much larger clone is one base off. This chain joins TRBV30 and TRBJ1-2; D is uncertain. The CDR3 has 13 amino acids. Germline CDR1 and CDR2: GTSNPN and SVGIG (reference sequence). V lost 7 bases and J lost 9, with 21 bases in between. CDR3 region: CAYGEDRLYCYTF. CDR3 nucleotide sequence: TGTGCCTACGGAGAGGATAGGCTTTATTGCTACACCTTC.

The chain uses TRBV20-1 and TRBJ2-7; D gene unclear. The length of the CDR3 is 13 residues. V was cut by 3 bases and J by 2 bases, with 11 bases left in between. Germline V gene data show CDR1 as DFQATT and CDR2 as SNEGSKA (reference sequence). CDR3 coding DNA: TGCAGTGCTAGTGCCACAGTAGCCTACGAGCAGTACTTC. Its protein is CSASATVAYEQYF.

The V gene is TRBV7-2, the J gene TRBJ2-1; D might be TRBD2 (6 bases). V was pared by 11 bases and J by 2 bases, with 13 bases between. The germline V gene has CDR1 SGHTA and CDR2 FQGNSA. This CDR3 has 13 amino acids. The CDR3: CAGAGTPYNEQFF. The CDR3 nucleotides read TGTGCCGGCGCCGGGACTCCCTACAATGAGCAGTTCTTC. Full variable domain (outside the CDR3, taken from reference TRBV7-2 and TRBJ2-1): GAGVSQSPSNKVTEKGKDVELRCDPISGHTALYWYRQSLGQGLEFLIYFQGNSAPDKSGLPSDRFSAERTGGSVSTLTIQRTQQEDSAVYLCAGAGTPYNEQFFGPGTRLTVL.

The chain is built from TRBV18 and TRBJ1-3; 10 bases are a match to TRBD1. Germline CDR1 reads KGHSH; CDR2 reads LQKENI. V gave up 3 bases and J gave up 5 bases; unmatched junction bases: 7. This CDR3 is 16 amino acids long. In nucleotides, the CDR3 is TGTGCCAGCTCACCTAATGACAGGGGGCTGCGAAACACCATATATTTT. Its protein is CASSPNDRGLRNTIYF.

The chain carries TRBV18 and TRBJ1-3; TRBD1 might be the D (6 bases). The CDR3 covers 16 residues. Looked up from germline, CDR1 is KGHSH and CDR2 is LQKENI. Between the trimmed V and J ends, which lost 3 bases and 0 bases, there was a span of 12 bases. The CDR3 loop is CASSPVGQTSGNTIYF. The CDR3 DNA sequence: TGTGCCAGCTCACCCGTCGGACAGACCTCTGGAAACACCATATATTTT.

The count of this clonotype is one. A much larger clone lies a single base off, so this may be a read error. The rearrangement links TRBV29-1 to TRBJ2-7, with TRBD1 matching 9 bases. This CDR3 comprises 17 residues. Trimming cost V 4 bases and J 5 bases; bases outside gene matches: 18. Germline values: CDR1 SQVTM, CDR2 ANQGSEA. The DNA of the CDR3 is TGCAGCGTTGTGGGGACAGGGCTTTCTAGCGGCCCCCACGAGCAGTACTTC. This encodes CSVVGTGLSSGPHEQYF.

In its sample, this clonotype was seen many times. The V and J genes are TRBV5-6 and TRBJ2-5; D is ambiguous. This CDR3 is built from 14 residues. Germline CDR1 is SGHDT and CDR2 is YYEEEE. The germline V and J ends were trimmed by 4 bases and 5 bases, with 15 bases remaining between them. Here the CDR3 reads CASSGVAGGETQYF. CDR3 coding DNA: TGTGCCAGCAGCGGGGTGGCAGGCGGCGAGACCCAGTACTTC.

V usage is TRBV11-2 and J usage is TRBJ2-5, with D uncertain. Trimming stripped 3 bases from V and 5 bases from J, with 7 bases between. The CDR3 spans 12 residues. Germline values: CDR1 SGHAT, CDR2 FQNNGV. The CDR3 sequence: CASSLLDETQYF. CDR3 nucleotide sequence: TGTGCCAGCAGCTTGTTGGACGAGACCCAGTACTTC.

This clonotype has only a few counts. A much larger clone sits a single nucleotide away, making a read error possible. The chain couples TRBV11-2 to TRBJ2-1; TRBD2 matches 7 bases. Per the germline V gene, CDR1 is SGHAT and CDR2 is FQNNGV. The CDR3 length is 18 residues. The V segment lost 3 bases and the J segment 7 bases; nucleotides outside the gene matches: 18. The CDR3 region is CASSFPRFQRGTGNEQFF. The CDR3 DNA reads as TGTGCCAGCAGCTTCCCTAGATTTCAGCGGGGTACCGGGAATGAGCAGTTCTTC.

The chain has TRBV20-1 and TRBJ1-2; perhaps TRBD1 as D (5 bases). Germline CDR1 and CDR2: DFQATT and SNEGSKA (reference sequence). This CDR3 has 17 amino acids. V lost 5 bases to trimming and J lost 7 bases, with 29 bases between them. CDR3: CSAEQGSGTQKMGGYTF. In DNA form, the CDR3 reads TGCAGTGCTGAGCAAGGATCCGGGACCCAAAAGATGGGTGGCTACACCTTC.

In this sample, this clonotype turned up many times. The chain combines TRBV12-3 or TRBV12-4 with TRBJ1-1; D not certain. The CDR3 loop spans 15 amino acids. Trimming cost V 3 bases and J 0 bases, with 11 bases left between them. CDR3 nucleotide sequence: TGTGCCAGCAGTTTCCTTAAGACAATGAACACTGAAGCTTTCTTT. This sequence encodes CASSFLKTMNTEAFF.

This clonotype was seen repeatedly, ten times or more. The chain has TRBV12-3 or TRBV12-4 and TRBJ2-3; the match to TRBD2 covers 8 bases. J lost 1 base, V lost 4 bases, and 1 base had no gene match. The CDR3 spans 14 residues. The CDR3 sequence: CASSSTSGTDTQYF. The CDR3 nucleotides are TGTGCCAGCAGTTCGACTAGCGGCACAGATACGCAGTATTTT.

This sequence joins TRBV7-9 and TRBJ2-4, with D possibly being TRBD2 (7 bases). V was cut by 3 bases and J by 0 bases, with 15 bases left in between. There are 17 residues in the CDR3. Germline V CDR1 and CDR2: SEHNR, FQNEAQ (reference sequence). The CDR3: CASSFAKGGIAKNIQYF. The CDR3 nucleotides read TGTGCCAGCAGCTTCGCTAAGGGGGGGATAGCCAAAAACATTCAGTACTTC.

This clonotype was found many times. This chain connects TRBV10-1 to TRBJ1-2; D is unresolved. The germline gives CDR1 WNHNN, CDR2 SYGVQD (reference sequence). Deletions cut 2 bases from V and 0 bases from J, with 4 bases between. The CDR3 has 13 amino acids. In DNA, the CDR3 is TGCGCCAGCAGTGAGGGGACTAACTATGGCTACACCTTC. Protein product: CASSEGTNYGYTF.